One TCR beta chain is described in this entry. As yet, its antigen is unknown. Sorted-subset replicate PCRs used about 180 ng DNA, tens of thousands of T cell genomes. Only in-frame clones appear in the TCRdb table, and some are missing; sequencing was by immunoSEQ multiplex PCR. Seen here are 1,400,000 or so clones, less than 99% observed once, and the top ten hold approximately 0.4%. This entry belongs to a study of shared clonotypes between healthy human individuals. Across the study: A donor's plate count was three for CD4 naive and three for CD4 memory; CD8 naive had two and CD8 memory one.

Study-level results: Relative to their counterparts shared across all four donors, non-shared clonotypes exhibited diminished generation probabilities.

The CDR3 length is 12 residues. Trimming pared 3 bases from V and 6 bases from J, leaving 9 bases between. Germline CDR1 MDHEN, CDR2 SYDVKM. The V gene is TRBV28, the J gene TRBJ2-7, with TRBD2 as a possible D gene (5 bases). Material for sequencing was naive CD4+ T cells sorted from blood. Subset noted: CD45RA+ positively selected. The source is a man under 40 in good health. The CDR3 sequence: CASSFEGLEQYF. For the CDR3, the DNA is TGTGCCAGCAGTTTCGAGGGCCTCGAGCAGTACTTC.